A single sample is the source of the 13 T cell receptor beta chains below, sequenced in a study of CD8 T cells in ankylosing spondylitis (dated by TCRdb to about 2017). The receptor library was made with 5' RACE. Sequencing relied on an Illumina HiSeq 2500. Using fastp at Q25 and MiXCR, TCRdb reprocessed the public reads and kept productive beta chains. Entries are consolidated by CDR3 protein sequence, retaining the most common genes and DNA. For this sample the table gives approximately 250,000 distinct CDR3 sequences, of which roughly a third were detected only once. The biggest ten clones account for approximately 4.4% of the sample. The specimen was blood, either unsorted or a sorted T cell fraction (not recorded which). All receptors come from a male donor with ankylosing spondylitis or in good health (not recorded which).

The chain is built from TRBV5-8 and TRBJ2-2, with D hard to call. V was pared by 4 bases and J by 5 bases, with 9 bases between. Germline CDR1 and CDR2: SGHTS and YDEGEE. CDR3 length: 13 amino acids. CDR3 DNA sequence: TGTGCCAGCAGCCCCAGCCTAACCGGGGAGCTGTTTTTT. This codes for CASSPSLTGELFF.

This clonotype was detected only a few times. At one of its ends the junction is not consistent with the germline gene, which may arise from a read error. The DNA for the CDR3 is TGTGCCAGCAGTCTAGCGGGGGACCTCGCTGGGGAGCAGTTCTTC. It yields the protein CASSLAGDLAGEQFF. The gene calls are TRBV12-3 or TRBV12-4 and TRBJ2-1, with TRBD2 identical over 10 bases. The CDR3 has 15 residues.

The rearrangement uses TRBV27 and TRBJ2-7; D remains ambiguous. The germline V gene has CDR1 MNHEY and CDR2 SMNVEV (reference sequence). The CDR3 runs to 13 residues. V was trimmed by 2 bases and J by 1 base, leaving 6 bases between them. The CDR3 DNA follows: TGTGCCAGCAGTTTACAGTCTTCCTACGAGCAGTACTTC. Protein: CASSLQSSYEQYF.

This sequence joins TRBV5-6 and TRBJ2-2; 10 nucleotides line up with TRBD1. Per the germline V gene, CDR1 is SGHDT and CDR2 is YYEEEE. The CDR3 contains 15 residues. Germline trimming cut 4 bases from V and 4 bases from J; bases unmatched to any gene: 4. In DNA form, the CDR3 reads TGTGCCAGCAGCCCAGGGACAGGGGCCACCGGGGAGCTGTTTTTT. This encodes CASSPGTGATGELFF.

The rearrangement joins TRBV10-3 to TRBJ1-1; D is perhaps TRBD1 (6 bases). This CDR3 is 14 amino acids long. V dropped 11 bases and J dropped 0 bases, with 16 bases sitting between them. Germline V gene lookup returns CDR1 ENHRY and CDR2 SYGVKD. The DNA for the CDR3 is TGTGCCCGAGAGGGGGACCCCATGAACACTGAAGCTTTCTTT. Translating gives CAREGDPMNTEAFF.

The rearrangement links TRBV20-1 to TRBJ2-1, with 7 bases identical to TRBD1. Trimming took 6 bases from V and 8 from J; bases not matched to a gene: 10. CDR1 and CDR2 (germline): DFQATT, SNEGSKA (reference sequence). There are 13 residues in the CDR3. The CDR3 is CSAPRGSTDEQFF. The CDR3, as DNA: TGCAGTGCCCCCAGGGGGTCCACGGATGAGCAGTTCTTC.

In this sample, this clonotype turned up once. The rearrangement uses TRBV3-1 and TRBJ1-3; no reliable D call. Trimming removed 5 bases from V and 1 base from J, with 18 bases in between. This CDR3 has 17 residues. Per the germline V gene, CDR1 is LGHDT and CDR2 is YNNKEL (reference sequence). The CDR3 sequence: CASSYPGGRESGNTIYF. CDR3 DNA sequence: TGTGCCAGCAGCTACCCTGGAGGTAGGGAGTCTGGAAACACCATATATTTT.

The rearrangement links TRBV18 to TRBJ1-1; TRBD1 is a possible D gene (5 bases). There are 16 residues in the CDR3. The V end lost 1 base, the J end lost 0 bases, and 12 bases lay between the germline ends. The germline V gene has CDR1 KGHSH and CDR2 LQKENI. The CDR3 region is CASSPLGPPMNTEAFF. CDR3 nucleotide sequence: TGTGCCAGCTCACCACTGGGACCTCCTATGAACACTGAAGCTTTCTTT.

CDR3: CASSTSGGVSEQFF. CDR3 sequence (DNA): TGTGCCAGCAGTACTAGCGGGGGGGTTAGTGAGCAGTTCTTC. This chain links TRBV12-3 or TRBV12-4 with TRBJ2-1, with 13 bases aligning to TRBD2. The CDR3 runs 14 residues. The V segment lost 5 bases and the J segment 9 bases; nucleotides outside the gene matches: 4.

There are a few counts of this clonotype. Here the CDR3 reads CSVEDPGQGRTGELFF. The CDR3 DNA reads TGCAGCGTTGAAGATCCGGGACAGGGAAGGACCGGGGAGCTGTTTTTT. The V gene is TRBV29-1, the J gene TRBJ2-2; TRBD1 matches 9 bases. The V segment lost 0 bases and the J segment 5 bases; nucleotides outside the gene matches: 7. Germline V CDR1 and CDR2: SQVTM, ANQGSEA. CDR3 length equals 16 residues.

The chain uses TRBV13 and TRBJ2-1; D remains unclear. CDR1 is PRHDT, CDR2 FYEKMQ, per germline (reference sequence). This CDR3 has 12 amino acids. Trimming left V 3 bases short and J 5 bases short, with 5 bases between. The DNA of the CDR3 is TGTGCCAGCAGCTTGAGTGACAATGAGCAGTTCTTC. This gives the protein CASSLSDNEQFF.

A few counts support this clonotype. The chain combines TRBV20-1 with TRBJ1-6; TRBD1 is a possible D gene (6 bases). The CDR3 has 19 residues. The germline V and J ends were trimmed by 1 base and 0 bases, with 19 bases remaining between them. Germline V lookup: CDR1 DFQATT, CDR2 SNEGSKA (reference sequence). Here the CDR3 DNA reads TGCAGTGCTAGAGTTGGGCCGAGGACAGAGAGCTCCTATAATTCACCCCTCCACTTT. Encoded protein: CSARVGPRTESSYNSPLHF.

Only a few counts were recorded for this clonotype. The V call is TRBV6-5, the J call TRBJ2-1; TRBD1 aligns across 8 bases. The V gene end was trimmed by 2 bases and the J gene end by 6 bases; junction bases not matched to a gene: 6. The CDR3 runs 15 residues. Germline CDR1 and CDR2: MNHEY and SVGAGI. The CDR3 loop reads CASSYRDRRLNEQFF. The CDR3 nucleotides are TGTGCCAGCAGTTACCGGGACAGGAGGCTCAATGAGCAGTTCTTC.